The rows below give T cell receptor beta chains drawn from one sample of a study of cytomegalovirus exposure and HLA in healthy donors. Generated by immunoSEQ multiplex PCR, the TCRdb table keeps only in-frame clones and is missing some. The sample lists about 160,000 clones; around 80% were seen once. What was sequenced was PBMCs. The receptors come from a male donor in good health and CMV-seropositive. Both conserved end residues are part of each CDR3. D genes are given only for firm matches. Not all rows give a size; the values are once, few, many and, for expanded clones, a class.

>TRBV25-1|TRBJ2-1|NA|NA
CASSRYNEQFF
TGTGCCAGCAGTCGGTACAATGAGCAGTTCTTC
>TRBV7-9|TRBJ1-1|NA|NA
CASSPARMNTEAFF
TGTGCCAGCAGCCCCGCGAGGATGAACACTGAAGCTTTCTTT
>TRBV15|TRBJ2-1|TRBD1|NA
CATSRDLGQGNEQFF
TGTGCCACCAGCAGAGATTTGGGACAGGGGAATGAGCAGTTCTTC
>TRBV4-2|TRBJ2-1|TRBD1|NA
CASSQAGTGGRYGEQFF
TGTGCCAGCAGCCAAGCTGGGACAGGGGGCAGGTATGGTGAGCAGTTCTTC
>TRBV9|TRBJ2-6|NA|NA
CASSPDGGAPSGANVLTF
TGTGCCAGCAGCCCAGACGGAGGCGCTCCCTCTGGGGCCAACGTCCTGACTTTC
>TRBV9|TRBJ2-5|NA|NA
CASSVAAGQETQYF
TGTGCCAGCAGCGTAGCGGCAGGCCAAGAGACCCAGTACTTC
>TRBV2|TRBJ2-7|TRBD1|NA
CASRGTARSYEQYF
TGTGCCAGCAGGGGGACAGCAAGATCCTACGAGCAGTACTTC
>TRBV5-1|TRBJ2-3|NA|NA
CASSLRSTDTQYF
TGCGCCAGCAGCTTACGGAGCACAGATACGCAGTATTTT
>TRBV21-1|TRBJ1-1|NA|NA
CASSKARGGPEAFF
TGTGCCAGCAGCAAAGCGCGAGGGGGACCTGAAGCTTTCTTT
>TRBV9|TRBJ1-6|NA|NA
CASSSPGGTQYSPLHF
TGTGCCAGCAGCTCGCCAGGTGGGACACAATATTCACCCCTCCACTTT
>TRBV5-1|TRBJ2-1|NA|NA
CASSLQVHNEQFF
TGCGCCAGCAGCTTACAGGTCCACAATGAGCAGTTCTTC
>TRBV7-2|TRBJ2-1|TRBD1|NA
CASSAGTGRGNEQFF
TGTGCCAGCAGCGCCGGGACAGGGCGCGGGAATGAGCAGTTCTTC
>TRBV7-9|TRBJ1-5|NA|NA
CASSLGNTGGNQPQHF
TGTGCCAGCAGCTTAGGAAACACAGGCGGCAATCAGCCCCAGCATTTT
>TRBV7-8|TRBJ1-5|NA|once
CASSLVPPVDSYNQPQHF
TGTGCCAGCAGCTTAGTTCCTCCTGTCGACTCGTACAATCAGCCCCAGCATTTT
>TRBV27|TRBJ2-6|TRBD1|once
CASSVQGAQYSGANVLTF
TGTGCCAGCAGTGTTCAGGGGGCGCAGTATTCTGGGGCCAACGTCCTGACTTTC
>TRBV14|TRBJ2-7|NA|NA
CASSPQRVHEQYF
TGTGCCAGCAGCCCCCAGCGGGTCCACGAGCAGTACTTC
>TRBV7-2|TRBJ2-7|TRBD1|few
CASSLVDRGEGEQYF
TGTGCCAGCAGCTTAGTGGACAGGGGCGAGGGCGAGCAGTACTTC
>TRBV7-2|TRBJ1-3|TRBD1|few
CASSPRTGGNTIYF
TGTGCCAGCAGCCCCCGGACAGGTGGAAACACCATATATTTT
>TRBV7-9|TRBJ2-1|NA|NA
CASSFRSYNEQFF
TGTGCCAGCAGCTTTCGGTCCTACAATGAGCAGTTCTTC
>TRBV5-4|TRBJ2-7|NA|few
CATWTESYEQYF
TGTGCCACGTGGACAGAAAGTTACGAGCAGTACTTC
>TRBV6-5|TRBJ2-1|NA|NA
CASRDLRVGNEQFF
TGTGCCAGCAGAGACCTCCGGGTTGGGAATGAGCAGTTCTTC
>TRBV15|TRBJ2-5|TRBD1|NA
CATSPTGEETQYF
TGTGCCACCAGCCCCACAGGGGAAGAGACCCAGTACTTC
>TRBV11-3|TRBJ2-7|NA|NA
CASSPVSSASYEQYF
TGTGCCAGCAGCCCTGTATCAAGCGCTTCCTACGAGCAGTACTTC
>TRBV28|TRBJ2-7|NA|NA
CASSFSSAGPNYEQYF
TGTGCCAGCAGTTTCTCTTCCGCGGGACCTAACTACGAGCAGTACTTC
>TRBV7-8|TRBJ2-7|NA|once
CASSLGSSDYEQYF
TGTGCCAGCAGCTTAGGGTCTAGCGACTACGAGCAGTACTTC
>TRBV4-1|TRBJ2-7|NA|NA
CASSLAESYEQYF
TGCGCCAGCAGCCTAGCGGAGTCCTACGAGCAGTACTTC
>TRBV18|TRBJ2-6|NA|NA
CASSGASRGKSGANVLTF
TGTGCCAGCTCTGGGGCCTCAAGGGGGAAATCTGGGGCCAACGTCCTGACTTTC
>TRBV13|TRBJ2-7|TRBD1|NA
CASSSSGTGTPEQYF
TGTGCCAGCAGCTCGTCCGGGACAGGGACGCCCGAGCAGTACTTC
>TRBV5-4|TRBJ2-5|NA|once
CASNPLAGEAETQYF
TGTGCCAGCAACCCCCTAGCAGGGGAAGCGGAGACCCAGTACTTC
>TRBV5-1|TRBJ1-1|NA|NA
CASSLESRRGTEAFF
TGCGCCAGCAGCTTGGAGTCTCGGAGGGGCACTGAAGCTTTCTTT
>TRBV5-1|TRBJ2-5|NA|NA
CASSLASGPYQETQYF
TGCGCCAGCAGCTTGGCCAGCGGGCCTTACCAAGAGACCCAGTACTTC
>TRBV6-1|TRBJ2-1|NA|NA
CASSEDGQLYNEQFF
TGTGCCAGCAGTGAAGACGGACAGCTCTACAATGAGCAGTTCTTC
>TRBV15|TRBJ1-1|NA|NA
CATSSQQGDTEAFF
TGTGCCACCAGCAGCCAACAGGGTGACACTGAAGCTTTCTTT
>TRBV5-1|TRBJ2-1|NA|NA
CASSSRGYNEQFF
TGCGCCAGCAGCTCCCGGGGCTACAATGAGCAGTTCTTC
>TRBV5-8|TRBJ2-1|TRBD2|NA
CASSLAVLAGGYNEQFF
TGTGCCAGCAGCTTGGCGGTCCTAGCGGGAGGATACAATGAGCAGTTCTTC
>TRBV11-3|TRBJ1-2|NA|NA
CASSLAGQTPTF
TGTGCCAGCAGCTTAGCCGGACAAACCCCCACCTTC
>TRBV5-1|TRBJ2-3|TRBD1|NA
CASSLGVTGGPDTQYF
TGCGCCAGCAGCTTGGGGGTGACAGGGGGACCAGATACGCAGTATTTT
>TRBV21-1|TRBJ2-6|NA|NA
CATHPGTAAFWALTF
TGTGCCACTCACCCCGGGACAGCCGCCTTCTGGGCCCTGACTTTC
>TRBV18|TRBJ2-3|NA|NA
CASSPTNGGTDTQYF
TGTGCCAGCTCACCGACCAACGGGGGCACAGATACGCAGTATTTT
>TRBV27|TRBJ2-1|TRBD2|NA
CASALGTSGRRRYNEQFF
TGTGCCAGCGCCCTAGGGACTAGCGGGAGGCGTAGGTACAATGAGCAGTTCTTC
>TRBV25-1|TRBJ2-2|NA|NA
CASSALGDTNTGELFF
TGTGCCAGCAGCGCGCTGGGGGACACGAACACCGGGGAGCTGTTTTTT
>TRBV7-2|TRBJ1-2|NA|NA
CASSLGQDYGYTF
TGTGCCAGCAGCTTAGGGCAGGACTATGGCTACACCTTC
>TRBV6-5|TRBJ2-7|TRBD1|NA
CASSSPDRGHYEQYF
TGTGCCAGCAGCTCCCCTGACAGGGGACACTACGAGCAGTACTTC